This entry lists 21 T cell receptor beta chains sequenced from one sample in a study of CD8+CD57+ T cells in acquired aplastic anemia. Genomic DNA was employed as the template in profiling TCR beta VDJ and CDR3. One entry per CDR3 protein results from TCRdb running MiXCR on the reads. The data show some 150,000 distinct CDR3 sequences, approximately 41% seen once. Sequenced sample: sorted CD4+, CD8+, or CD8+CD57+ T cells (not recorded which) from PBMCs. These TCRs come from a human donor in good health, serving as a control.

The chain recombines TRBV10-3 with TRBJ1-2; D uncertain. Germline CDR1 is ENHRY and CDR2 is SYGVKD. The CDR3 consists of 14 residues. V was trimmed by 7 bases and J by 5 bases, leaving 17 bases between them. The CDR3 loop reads CAITPVEGEYGYTF. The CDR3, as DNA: TGTGCCATCACCCCCGTGGAGGGCGAGTATGGCTACACCTTC.

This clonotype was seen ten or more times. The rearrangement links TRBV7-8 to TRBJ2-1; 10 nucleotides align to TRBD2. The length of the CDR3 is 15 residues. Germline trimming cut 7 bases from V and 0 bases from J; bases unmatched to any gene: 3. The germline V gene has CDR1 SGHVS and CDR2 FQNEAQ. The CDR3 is CASKLAGGSYNEQFF. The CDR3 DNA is TGTGCCAGCAAATTAGCGGGGGGCTCCTACAATGAGCAGTTCTTC.

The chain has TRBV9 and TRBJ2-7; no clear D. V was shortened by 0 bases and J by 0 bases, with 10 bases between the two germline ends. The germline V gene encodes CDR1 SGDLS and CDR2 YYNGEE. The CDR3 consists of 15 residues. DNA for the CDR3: TGTGCCAGCAGCGTAGAGTGGCGGAGCTCCTACGAGCAGTACTTC. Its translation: CASSVEWRSSYEQYF.

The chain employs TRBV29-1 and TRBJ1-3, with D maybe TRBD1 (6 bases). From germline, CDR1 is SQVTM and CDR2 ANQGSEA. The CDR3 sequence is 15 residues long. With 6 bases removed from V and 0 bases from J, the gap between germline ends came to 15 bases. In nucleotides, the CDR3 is TGCAGCGTCGGGGGGGCAGCTAACTCTGGAAACACCATATATTTT. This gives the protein CSVGGAANSGNTIYF. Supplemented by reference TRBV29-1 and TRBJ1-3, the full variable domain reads SAVISQKPSRDICQRGTSLTIQCQVDSQVTMMFWYRQQPGQSLTLIATANQGSEATYESGFVIDKFPISRPNLTFSTLTVSNMSPEDSSIYLCSVGGAANSGNTIYFGEGSWLTVV.

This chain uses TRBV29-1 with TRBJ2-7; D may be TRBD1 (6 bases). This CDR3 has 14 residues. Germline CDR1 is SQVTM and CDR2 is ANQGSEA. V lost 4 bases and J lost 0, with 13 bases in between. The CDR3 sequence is CSVVGGFGSYEQYF. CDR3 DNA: TGCAGCGTTGTAGGGGGATTTGGCTCCTACGAGCAGTACTTC.

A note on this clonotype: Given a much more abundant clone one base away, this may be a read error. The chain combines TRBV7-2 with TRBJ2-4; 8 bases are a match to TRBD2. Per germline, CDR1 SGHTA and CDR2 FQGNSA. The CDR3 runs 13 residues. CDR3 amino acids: CASSFTGGDIRYF. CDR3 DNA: TGTGCCAGCAGCTTCACCGGGGGGGACATTCGGTACTTC.

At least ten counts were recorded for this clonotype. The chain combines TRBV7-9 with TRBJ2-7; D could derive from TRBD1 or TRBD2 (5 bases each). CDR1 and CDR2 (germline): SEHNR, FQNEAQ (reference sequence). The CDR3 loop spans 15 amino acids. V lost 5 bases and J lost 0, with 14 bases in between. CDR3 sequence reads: CASSPRGADSYEQYF. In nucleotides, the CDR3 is TGTGCCAGCAGCCCCCGAGGGGCCGACTCCTACGAGCAGTACTTC.

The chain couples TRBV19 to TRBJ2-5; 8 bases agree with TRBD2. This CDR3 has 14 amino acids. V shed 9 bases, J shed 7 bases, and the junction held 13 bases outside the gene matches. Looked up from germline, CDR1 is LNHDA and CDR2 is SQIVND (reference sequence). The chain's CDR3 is CASSGTRGMGTQYF. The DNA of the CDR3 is TGTGCCAGCTCCGGGACTAGGGGTATGGGGACCCAGTACTTC.

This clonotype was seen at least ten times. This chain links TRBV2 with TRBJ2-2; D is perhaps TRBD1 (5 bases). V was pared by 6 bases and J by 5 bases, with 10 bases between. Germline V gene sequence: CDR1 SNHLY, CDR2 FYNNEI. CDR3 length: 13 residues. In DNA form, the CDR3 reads TGTGCCAGCAGCCAATCAGGGACCGGGGAGCTGTTTTTT. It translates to CASSQSGTGELFF. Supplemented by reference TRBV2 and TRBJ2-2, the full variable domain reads EPEVTQTPSHQVTQMGQEVILRCVPISNHLYFYWYRQILGQKVEFLVSFYNNEISEKSEIFDDQFSVERPDGSNFTLKIRSTKLEDSAMYFCASSQSGTGELFFGEGSRLTVL.

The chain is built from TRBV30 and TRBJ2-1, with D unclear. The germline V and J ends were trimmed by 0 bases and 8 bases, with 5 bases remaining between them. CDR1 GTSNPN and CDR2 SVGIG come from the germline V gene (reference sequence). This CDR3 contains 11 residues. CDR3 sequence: CAWSVRDEQFF. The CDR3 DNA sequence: TGTGCCTGGAGTGTCCGGGATGAGCAGTTCTTC.

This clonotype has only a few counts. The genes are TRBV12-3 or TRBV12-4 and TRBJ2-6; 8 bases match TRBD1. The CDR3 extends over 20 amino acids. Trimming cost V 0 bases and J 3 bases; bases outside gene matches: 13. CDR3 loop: CASSLAEFQGARGGANVLTF. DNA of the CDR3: TGTGCCAGCAGTTTAGCGGAATTCCAGGGGGCCCGAGGTGGGGCCAACGTCCTGACTTTC.

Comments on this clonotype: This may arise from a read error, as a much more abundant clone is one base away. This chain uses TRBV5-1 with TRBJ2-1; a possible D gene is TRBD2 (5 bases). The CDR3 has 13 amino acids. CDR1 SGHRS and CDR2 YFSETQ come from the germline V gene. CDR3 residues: CASSSLANNGQFF. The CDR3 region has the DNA TGCGCCAGCAGCTCCCTAGCAAACAATGGGCAGTTCTTC. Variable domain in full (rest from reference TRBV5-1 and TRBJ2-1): KAGVTQTPRYLIKTRGQQVTLSCSPISGHRSVSWYQQTPGQGLQFLFEYFSETQRNKGNFPGRFSGRQFSNSRSEMNVSTLELGDSALYLCASSSLANNGQFFGPGTRLTVL.

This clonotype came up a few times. CDR3 region: CASSATGRATNEKLFF. The CDR3 region has the DNA TGTGCCAGCAGCGCCACAGGGAGGGCAACTAATGAAAAACTGTTTTTT. This rearrangement joins TRBV6-1 to TRBJ1-4; the D gene is possibly TRBD1 (6 bases). CDR3 length: 16 amino acids. Between the trimmed V and J ends, which lost 6 bases and 0 bases, there was a span of 14 bases. Germline CDR1 and CDR2: MNHNS and SASEGT.

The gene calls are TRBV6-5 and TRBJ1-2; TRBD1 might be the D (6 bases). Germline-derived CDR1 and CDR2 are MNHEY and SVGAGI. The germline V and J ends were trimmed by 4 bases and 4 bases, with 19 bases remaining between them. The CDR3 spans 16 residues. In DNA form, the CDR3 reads TGTGCCAGCAGTTCCCCCCGCGGGGGCGGGGGCTATGGCTACACCTTC. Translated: CASSSPRGGGGYGYTF.

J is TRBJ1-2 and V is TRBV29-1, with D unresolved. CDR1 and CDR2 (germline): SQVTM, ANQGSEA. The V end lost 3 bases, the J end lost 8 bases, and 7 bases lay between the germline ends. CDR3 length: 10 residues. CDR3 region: CSVDSGGYTF. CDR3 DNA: TGCAGCGTTGATTCCGGGGGCTACACCTTC.

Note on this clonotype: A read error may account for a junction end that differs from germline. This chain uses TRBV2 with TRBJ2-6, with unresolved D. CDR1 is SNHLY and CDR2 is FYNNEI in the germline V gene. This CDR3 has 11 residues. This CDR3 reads CASSLLGTEAF. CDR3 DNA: TGTGCCAGCAGTTTATTGGGCACTGAAGCTTTC.

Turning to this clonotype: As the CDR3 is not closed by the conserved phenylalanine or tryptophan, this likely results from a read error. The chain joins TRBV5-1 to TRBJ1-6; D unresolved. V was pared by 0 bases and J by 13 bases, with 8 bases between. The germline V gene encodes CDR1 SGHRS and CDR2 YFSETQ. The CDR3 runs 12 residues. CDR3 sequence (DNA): TGCGCCAGCAGCTTGGGCCTTTCGCCCCTCCACTTG. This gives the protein CASSLGLSPLHL.

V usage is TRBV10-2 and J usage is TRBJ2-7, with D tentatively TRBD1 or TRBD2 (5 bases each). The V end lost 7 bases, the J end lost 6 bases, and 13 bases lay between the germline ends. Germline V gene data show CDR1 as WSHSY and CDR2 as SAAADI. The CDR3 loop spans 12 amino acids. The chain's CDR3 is CASTRGDPEQYF. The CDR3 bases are TGCGCCAGCACTAGAGGGGATCCCGAGCAGTACTTC.

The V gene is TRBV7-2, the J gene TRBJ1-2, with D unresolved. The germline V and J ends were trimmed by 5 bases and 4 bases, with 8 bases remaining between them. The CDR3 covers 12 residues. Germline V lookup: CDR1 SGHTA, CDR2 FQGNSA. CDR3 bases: TGTGCCAGCAGCCCGACAACCTATGGCTACACCTTC. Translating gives CASSPTTYGYTF. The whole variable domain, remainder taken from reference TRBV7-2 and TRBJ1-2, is GAGVSQSPSNKVTEKGKDVELRCDPISGHTALYWYRQSLGQGLEFLIYFQGNSAPDKSGLPSDRFSAERTGGSVSTLTIQRTQQEDSAVYLCASSPTTYGYTFGSGTRLTVV.

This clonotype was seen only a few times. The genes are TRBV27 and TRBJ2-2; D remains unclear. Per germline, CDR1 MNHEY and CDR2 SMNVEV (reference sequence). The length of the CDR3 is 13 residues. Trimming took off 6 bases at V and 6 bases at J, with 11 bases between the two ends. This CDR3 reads CASSYKSPGELFF. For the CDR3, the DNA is TGTGCCAGCAGCTACAAGAGCCCCGGGGAGCTGTTTTTT.

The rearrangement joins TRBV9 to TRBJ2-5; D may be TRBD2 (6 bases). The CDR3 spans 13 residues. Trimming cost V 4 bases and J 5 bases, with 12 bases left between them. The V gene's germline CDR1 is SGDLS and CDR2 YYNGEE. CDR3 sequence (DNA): TGTGCCAGCAGCCCAAAGGGAGGCGAGACCCAGTACTTC. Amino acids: CASSPKGGETQYF.